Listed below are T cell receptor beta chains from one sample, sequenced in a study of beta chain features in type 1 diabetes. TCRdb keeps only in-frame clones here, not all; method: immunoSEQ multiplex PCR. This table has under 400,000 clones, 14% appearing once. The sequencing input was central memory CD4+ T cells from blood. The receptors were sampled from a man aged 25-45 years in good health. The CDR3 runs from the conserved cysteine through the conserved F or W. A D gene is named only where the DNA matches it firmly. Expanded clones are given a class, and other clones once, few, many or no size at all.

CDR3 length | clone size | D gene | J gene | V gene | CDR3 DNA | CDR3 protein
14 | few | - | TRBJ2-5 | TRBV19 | TGTGCCAGTAGTTCCAGTATTCTGCAAGAGACCCAGTACTTC | CASSSSILQETQYF
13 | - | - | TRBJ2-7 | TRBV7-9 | TGTGCCAGCAGCTTAGCCAGGAACTACGAGCAGTACTTC | CASSLARNYEQYF
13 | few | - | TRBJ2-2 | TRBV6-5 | TGTGCCAGCAGTAGGACCATGGCCGGGGAGCTGTTTTTT | CASSRTMAGELFF
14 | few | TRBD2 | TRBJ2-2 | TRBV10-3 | TGTGCCCACCGGCCTAGCGGGAACACCGGGGAGCTGTTTTTT | CAHRPSGNTGELFF
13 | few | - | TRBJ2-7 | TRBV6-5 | TGTGCCAGCAGTTATGCAAAGAACTACGAGCAGTACTTC | CASSYAKNYEQYF
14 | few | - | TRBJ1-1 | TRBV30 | TGTGCCTGGAGGGGGGGACGGAAGAACACTGAAGCTTTCTTT | CAWRGGRKNTEAFF
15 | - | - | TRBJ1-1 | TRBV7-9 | TGTGCCAGCAGCTTAGTGGTCGCACTCCGCACTGAAGCTTTCTTT | CASSLVVALRTEAFF
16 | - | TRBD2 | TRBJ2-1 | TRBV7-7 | TGTGCCAGCAGCCCTTACTCTAGCGGGGGGGCCAATGAGCAGTTCTTC | CASSPYSSGGANEQFF
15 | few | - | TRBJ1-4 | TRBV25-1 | TGTGCCAGCAGTGAAGCGGGGCCAACTAATGAAAAACTGTTTTTT | CASSEAGPTNEKLFF
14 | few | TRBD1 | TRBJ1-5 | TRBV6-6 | TGTGCCAGCAGTCAAACAGGGGTAGATCAGCCCCAGCATTTT | CASSQTGVDQPQHF
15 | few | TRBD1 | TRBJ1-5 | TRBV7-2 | TGTGCCAGCAGCTTAGAGGGGGCGAGCAATCAGCCCCAGCATTTT | CASSLEGASNQPQHF
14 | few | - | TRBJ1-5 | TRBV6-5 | TGTGCCAGCACTACGGGGGGGAGCAATCAGCCCCAGCATTTT | CASTTGGSNQPQHF
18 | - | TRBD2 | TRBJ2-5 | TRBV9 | TGTGCCAGCAGCCCTCTGGGAGCGGGGGGGCACGGTTTAGAGACCCAGTACTTC | CASSPLGAGGHGLETQYF
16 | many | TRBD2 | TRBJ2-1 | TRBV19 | TGTGCCAGTAGCCATCGGACTAGCGGGAGTGGCAATGAGCAGTTCTTC | CASSHRTSGSGNEQFF
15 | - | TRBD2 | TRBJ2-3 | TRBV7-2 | TGTGCCAGCAGCTCGTTGCGGGAGGGGGGAGATACGCAGTATTTT | CASSSLREGGDTQYF
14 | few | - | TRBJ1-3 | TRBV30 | TGTGCCTGGACAGGATTTAATCGTGGAAACACCATATATTTT | CAWTGFNRGNTIYF
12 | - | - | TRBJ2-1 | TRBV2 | TGTGCCAGCAGTGAAGGAGGTAATGAGCAGTTCTTC | CASSEGGNEQFF
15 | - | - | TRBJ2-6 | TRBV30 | TGTGCCTGGAGTATGGGACGGTCCGGGGCCAACGTCCTGACTTTC | CAWSMGRSGANVLTF
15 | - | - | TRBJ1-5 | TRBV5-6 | TGTGCCAGCAGCTTAATAGGAGAGAGCAATCAGCCCCAGCATTTT | CASSLIGESNQPQHF
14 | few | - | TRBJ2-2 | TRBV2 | TGTGCCAGCACGCGGGGGCTGGACACCGGGGAGCTGTTTTTT | CASTRGLDTGELFF
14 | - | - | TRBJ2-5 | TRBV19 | TGTGCCAGTAGTATAGTGACTCGACAAGAGACCCAGTACTTC | CASSIVTRQETQYF
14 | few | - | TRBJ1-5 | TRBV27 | TGTGCCAGCAGTTTCGACTCGTCCAATCAGCCCCAGCATTTT | CASSFDSSNQPQHF